Listed below are T cell receptor beta chains from one sample, sequenced in a study of T cell repertoires in cytomegalovirus infection. A single record per CDR3 protein comes from TCRdb applying MiXCR to the reads. Of hundreds of thousands of distinct CDR3 sequences listed, 20% to 30% are singletons. The source material was CD8+ T cells from PBMCs. The receptors derive from a human donor in good health (CMV status not recorded). Some clones in this sample may be carry-over from other donors' samples. The CDR3 runs from the conserved cysteine through the conserved F or W. Each record gives: clone size, CDR3 length, J gene, D gene, V gene, CDR3 protein, CDR3 DNA. The D gene is left open where the match is weak. Only part of the rows carry a size: once, few, many, or a class if the clone is expanded.

many,16,TRBJ2-1,-,TRBV29-1,CSVRGAETLSYNEQFF,TGCAGCGTCCGGGGGGCCGAAACCCTCTCCTACAATGAGCAGTTCTTC
-,14,TRBJ2-2,-,TRBV2,CASPGTTNTGELFF,TGTGCCAGCCCCGGGACGACGAACACCGGGGAGCTGTTTTTT
few,14,TRBJ1-1,-,TRBV3-1,CASSQGRINTEAFF,TGTGCCAGCAGCCAAGGTCGGATTAACACTGAAGCTTTCTTT
-,16,TRBJ2-2,TRBD2,TRBV11-1,CASSPKPAGGTRELFF,TGTGCCAGCAGCCCGAAGCCAGCGGGGGGCACCAGGGAGCTGTTTTTT
many,14,TRBJ1-1,-,TRBV12-3/TRBV12-4,CASSFTTANTEAFF,TGTGCCAGCAGTTTCACCACCGCTAACACTGAAGCTTTCTTT
few,13,TRBJ2-7,-,TRBV10-3,CAISVQDSYEQYF,TGTGCCATCAGTGTTCAGGACTCCTACGAGCAGTACTTC
-,16,TRBJ2-1,TRBD2,TRBV2,CASTSGVAGPYNEQFF,TGTGCCAGCACCTCCGGGGTAGCGGGCCCCTACAATGAGCAGTTCTTC
few,13,TRBJ2-1,TRBD1,TRBV29-1,CSVVGQFIDEQFF,TGCAGCGTCGTGGGACAGTTTATCGATGAGCAGTTCTTC
-,17,TRBJ1-3,-,TRBV14,CTSSQYRRQAYGNTIYF,TGTACCAGCAGCCAATATCGGAGACAGGCCTATGGAAACACCATATATTTT
-,15,TRBJ2-1,TRBD2,TRBV7-3,CASSRGLAVYNEQFF,TGTGCCAGCAGCCGGGGACTAGCGGTCTACAATGAGCAGTTCTTC
many,14,TRBJ1-2,-,TRBV6-2/TRBV6-3,CASSPWQADYGYTF,TGTGCCAGCAGTCCTTGGCAGGCCGATTATGGCTACACCTTC